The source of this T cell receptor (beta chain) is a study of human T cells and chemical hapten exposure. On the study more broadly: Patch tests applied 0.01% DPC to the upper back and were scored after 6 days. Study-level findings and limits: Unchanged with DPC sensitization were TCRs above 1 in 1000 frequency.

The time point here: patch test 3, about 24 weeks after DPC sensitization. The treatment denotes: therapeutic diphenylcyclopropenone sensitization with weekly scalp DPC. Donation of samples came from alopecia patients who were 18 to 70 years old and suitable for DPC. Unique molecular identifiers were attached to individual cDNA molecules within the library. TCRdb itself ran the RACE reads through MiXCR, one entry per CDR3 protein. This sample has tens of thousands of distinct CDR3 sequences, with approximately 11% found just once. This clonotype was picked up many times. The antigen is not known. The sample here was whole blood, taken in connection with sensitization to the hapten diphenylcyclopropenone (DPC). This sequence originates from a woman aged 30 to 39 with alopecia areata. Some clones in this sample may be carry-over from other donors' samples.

The CDR3 coding sequence is TGTGCCAGCAGCCCGGGGGCAGATACGCAGTATTTT. It specifies CASSPGADTQYF. This sequence joins TRBV11-2 and TRBJ2-3; D perhaps matches TRBD2 (6 bases). From germline, CDR1 is SGHAT and CDR2 FQNNGV. Between the trimmed V and J ends, which lost 5 bases and 4 bases, there was a span of 7 bases. The CDR3 loop spans 12 amino acids.